A selection of T cell receptor beta chains follows, all from one sample in a study of read filtering for tumor transcriptome and immune sequencing. In TCRdb, the reads were re-called with MiXCR into one record per CDR3 protein. This table holds approximately 57,000 distinct CDR3 sequences, around 12% found once. The sample consisted of a population of CD138-negative cells sorted from bone marrow. These TCRs come from a donor aged 40 or older with multiple myeloma. Each CDR3 is given with its conserved first and last residue. D genes are given only for firm matches. Clone size is given for some rows only: seen once, a few or many times, or a class if the clone is expanded.

>TRBV24-1|many|TRBJ2-1|NA
CATSDTREGGSYNEQFF
TGTGCCACCAGTGATACCCGAGAGGGCGGCTCCTACAATGAGCAGTTCTTC
>TRBV7-9|many|TRBJ2-2|TRBD1
CATSNRDSLTGELFF
TGTGCCACCTCAAACCGGGACAGCTTAACCGGGGAGCTGTTTTTT
>TRBV14|NA|TRBJ1-2|NA
CASSRDTYGYTF
TGTGCCAGCAGCCGTGACACCTATGGCTACACCTTC
>TRBV9|many|TRBJ2-3|TRBD2
CASTAGGTSTDTQYF
TGTGCCAGTACTGCGGGGGGGACGAGCACAGATACGCAGTATTTT
>TRBV7-9|many|TRBJ1-1|NA
CASSLGRVMNTEAFF
TGTGCCAGCAGCTTAGGTCGGGTGATGAACACTGAAGCTTTCTTT
>TRBV6-2/TRBV6-3|medium-sized|TRBJ2-1|TRBD2
CASSRTTSGLYNEQFF
TGTGCCAGCAGCCGGACGACTAGCGGGTTATACAATGAGCAGTTCTTC
>TRBV6-5|many|TRBJ2-7|NA
CASSYSETGEQYF
TGTGCCAGCAGTTACTCGGAGACGGGGGAGCAGTACTTC
>TRBV5-1|many|TRBJ2-3|TRBD2
CASSSGGTSDTQYF
TGCGCCAGCAGTAGCGGGGGTACGTCAGATACGCAGTATTTT
>TRBV6-1|many|TRBJ1-1|NA
CASGRTVSNTEAFF
TGTGCCAGCGGGAGGACAGTCTCGAACACTGAAGCTTTCTTT
>TRBV5-1|many|TRBJ2-5|NA
CASSFGPGETQYF
TGCGCCAGCAGTTTCGGGCCGGGGGAGACCCAGTACTTC
>TRBV7-3|many|TRBJ2-3|NA
CASREFPASTDTQYF
TGTGCCAGCAGGGAATTCCCCGCTAGCACAGATACGCAGTATTTT
>TRBV5-1|many|TRBJ2-2|NA
CASSPWGSGELFF
TGCGCCAGCAGCCCCTGGGGATCCGGGGAGCTGTTTTTT
>TRBV2|many|TRBJ2-3|NA
CASYEGRGTDTQYF
TGTGCCAGCTATGAGGGCAGGGGCACAGATACGCAGTATTTT
>TRBV20-1|many|TRBJ2-7|TRBD1
CSARDPRQGYEQYF
TGCAGTGCTAGAGACCCTAGACAGGGGTACGAGCAGTACTTC
>TRBV24-1|many|TRBJ2-3|TRBD2
CATSAGGGWADTQYF
TGTGCCACCAGTGCCGGCGGGGGGTGGGCAGATACGCAGTATTTT
>TRBV12-3/TRBV12-4|many|TRBJ1-5|NA
CASSLGFGGNQPQHF
TGTGCCAGCAGTTTAGGGTTCGGGGGGAATCAGCCCCAGCATTTT
>TRBV11-2|NA|TRBJ2-1|TRBD2
CASSPTIAGAYNELFF
TGTGCCAGCAGCCCAACAATAGCGGGGGCGTACAATGAGCTGTTCTTC
>TRBV5-1|many|TRBJ2-7|NA
CASTTPTSDEQYF
TGCGCCAGCACGACCCCGACAAGCGACGAGCAGTACTTC
>TRBV2|many|TRBJ2-7|TRBD1
CATRTGQGSYEQYF
TGTGCCACTCGGACGGGACAGGGGTCGTACGAGCAGTACTTC
>TRBV18|many|TRBJ2-3|TRBD1
CASSPQGQGPTDTQYF
TGTGCCAGCTCACCACAGGGACAGGGCCCCACAGATACGCAGTATTTT
>TRBV6-1|many|TRBJ2-7|NA
CASSVSIEYEQYF
TGTGCCAGCAGTGTCAGTATAGAGTACGAGCAGTACTTC
>TRBV6-4|many|TRBJ2-1|TRBD2
CASSDYAGGGYNEQFF
TGTGCCAGCAGTGACTACGCGGGGGGAGGTTACAATGAGCAGTTCTTC
>TRBV5-1|NA|TRBJ2-5|NA
CASSLAGGLETQYF
TGCGCCAGCAGCTTGGCCGGGGGACTTGAGACCCAGTACTTC
>TRBV6-5|many|TRBJ1-1|NA
CASTTTGAGTEAFF
TGTGCCAGCACAACAACGGGGGCTGGAACTGAAGCTTTCTTT
>TRBV4-1|many|TRBJ2-1|TRBD2
CASSHFERGGFYNEQFF
TGCGCCAGCAGCCATTTCGAGCGGGGGGGTTTTTACAATGAGCAGTTCTTC
>TRBV7-4|few|TRBJ1-1|NA
CASSLRLAGEGNTEAFF
TGTGCCAGCAGCTTACGGCTGGCGGGGGAAGGGAACACTGAAGCTTTCTTT
>TRBV7-6|many|TRBJ2-7|NA
CASSFGGYYEQYF
TGTGCCAGCAGCTTCGGGGGTTACTACGAGCAGTACTTC
>TRBV28|NA|TRBJ1-2|NA
CASSLVQARPGYTF
TGTGCCAGCAGTTTAGTACAGGCTCGCCCTGGCTACACCTTC
>TRBV5-1|many|TRBJ1-2|NA
CASSLGQGGNGYTF
TGCGCCAGCAGCTTGGGCCAGGGCGGTAATGGCTACACCTTC
>TRBV10-2|many|TRBJ2-5|NA
CASSEKGLQKRETQYF
TGCGCCAGCAGTGAGAAGGGACTCCAAAAGCGAGAGACCCAGTACTTC
>TRBV4-1|many|TRBJ2-5|NA
CASSRTRDGETQYF
TGCGCCAGCAGCCGGACGAGGGATGGGGAGACCCAGTACTTC
>TRBV7-2|many|TRBJ1-4|NA
CASSLSGTNEKLFF
TGTGCCAGCAGCTTATCTGGAACTAATGAAAAACTGTTTTTT
>TRBV10-3|many|TRBJ1-1|TRBD1
CAISIDRGRTEAFF
TGTGCCATCAGCATAGACAGGGGGCGAACTGAAGCTTTCTTT